There are many counts of the clone carrying this T cell receptor (beta chain). V was pared by 0 bases and J by 5 bases, with 2 bases of the junction left unmatched. This CDR3 has 15 residues. CDR1 is LGHNA, CDR2 YNFKEQ, per germline. This sample was taken from a study of T cells in Graves' hyperthyroidism and ophthalmopathy. Authors of the study amplified TCR beta CDR3 regions from RNA transcripts. RT-PCR in the first round (using the HTBI primer set) targeted the TCR CDR3. TCRdb called the multiplex PCR reads again in MiXCR, with one record for every CDR3 protein. The sample holds about 580,000 distinct CDR3 sequences, around 13% seen once.

Sequencing was performed on blood. The chain is built from TRBV4-2 and TRBJ2-5; 11 bases line up with TRBD1. This sequence was found in a woman younger than 45 with Graves' hyperthyroidism that later progressed to Graves' ophthalmopathy. As DNA, the CDR3 is TGTGCCAGCAGCCAAGATGGGACAGGGGGGGAGACCCAGTACTTC. It is translated as CASSQDGTGGETQYF.